This TCR beta chain was found in a study of cytomegalovirus exposure and HLA in healthy donors. Notes on the study in general: Indistinguishable V segments, including TRBV6-2 and TRBV6-3, were excluded. As a later analysis showed, several of the most significant clusters appeared to be linked to common viral pathogens. Equally common other TCR beta chains were less clonally expanded than HLA-associated ones, a later analysis found. It was likely that a cluster of highly shared sequence variants was a sequencing artifact.

Both 60 Vbeta primers and 13 Jbeta primers went into the PCR. The assay was immunoSEQ multiplex PCR, and TCRdb's table has in-frame clones only and misses some. Seen here are 130,000 to 150,000 clones, around four fifths observed once, and the top ten hold roughly 2.5%. With 4 bases clipped from V and 8 bases from J, the junction kept 8 bases outside the gene matches. The CDR3 runs 15 residues. Germline assignment: CDR1 SGHNT and CDR2 YYREEE (reference sequence). As to this clone: Its antigen remains unidentified.

The sequence came from a boy aged 2 to 10 in good health and CMV-seronegative. Sequencing was carried out using PBMCs. The chain joins TRBV5-4 to TRBJ1-6; TRBD1 matches at 8 bases. CDR3 residues: CASSPTGGWDSPLHF. For the CDR3, the DNA is TGTGCCAGCAGCCCAACAGGGGGATGGGATTCACCCCTCCACTTT. The variable domain in full, completed from reference TRBV5-4 and TRBJ1-6, reads ETGVTQSPTHLIKTRGQQVTLRCSSQSGHNTVSWYQQALGQGPQFIFQYYREEENGRGNFPPRFSGLQFPNYSSELNVNALELDDSALYLCASSPTGGWDSPLHFGNGTRLTVT.